This T cell receptor beta chain was profiled in a study of shared clonotypes between healthy human individuals. Every donor was a Caucasian adult from Nashville, Tennessee. Execution of the assay was at deep level. Sequenced by immunoSEQ multiplex PCR; TCRdb stores in-frame clones only, minus some. Of some 900,000 clones in the sample, over 60% are singletons; the top ten hold about 1.5%. Concerning this clone itself: What it recognizes is unknown.

Notes on the study in general: Researchers found naive subsets generally carried larger estimated richness than memory subsets.

The CDR3 sequence is 16 residues long. V shed 6 bases, J shed 0 bases, and the junction held 10 bases outside the gene matches. Per germline, CDR1 MDHEN and CDR2 SYDVKM. Specimen: memory CD4+ T cells sorted from blood. Sample subset: CD45RA-negative fraction. This chain links TRBV28 with TRBJ2-7, with 8 bases identical to TRBD1. This TCR was recovered from a man between 18 and 29 years old in good health. The CDR3: CASSPGGQASSYEQYF. The CDR3 DNA reads TGTGCCAGCAGCCCCGGGGGACAGGCGAGCTCCTACGAGCAGTACTTC.